This T cell receptor beta chain came from a study of blood T cell repertoires in COVID-19. Across the whole study: Nucleic acid was either cDNA or gDNA, and it came from T cells, B-cell-depleted T cells, or PBMCs.

Assay: immunoSEQ multiplex PCR; the TCRdb copy retains only in-frame clones and omits some. The table has over 100,000 clones, about 85% seen once; the top ten hold approximately 2%. V lost 5 bases and J lost 6; bases outside the gene matches: 14. CDR1 and CDR2 from the germline V gene are PRHDT and FYEKMQ (reference sequence). CDR3 length equals 17 residues. Sequences were obtained from peripheral blood. The clonotype was recovered from a middle-aged man with active COVID-19. The chain joins TRBV13 to TRBJ2-1; 9 bases are a match to TRBD1. This CDR3 reads CASSTPPGTGWSNEQFF. The CDR3 DNA reads TGTGCCAGCAGCACGCCCCCCGGGACAGGGTGGTCCAATGAGCAGTTCTTC.